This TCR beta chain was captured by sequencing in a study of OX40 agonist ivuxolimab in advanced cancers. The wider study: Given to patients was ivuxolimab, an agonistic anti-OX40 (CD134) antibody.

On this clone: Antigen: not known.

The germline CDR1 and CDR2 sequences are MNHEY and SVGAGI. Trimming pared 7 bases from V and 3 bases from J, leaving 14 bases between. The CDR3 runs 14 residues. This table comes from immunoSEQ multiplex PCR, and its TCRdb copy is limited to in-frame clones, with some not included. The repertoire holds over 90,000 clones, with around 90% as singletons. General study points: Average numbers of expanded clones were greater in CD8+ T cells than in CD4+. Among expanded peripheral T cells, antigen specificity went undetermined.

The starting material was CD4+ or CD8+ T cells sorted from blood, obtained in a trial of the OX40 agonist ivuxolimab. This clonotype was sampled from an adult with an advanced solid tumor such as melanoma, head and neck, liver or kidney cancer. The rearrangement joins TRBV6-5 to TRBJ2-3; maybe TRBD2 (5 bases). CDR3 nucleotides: TGTGCCAGCACCGCTAGCTGGAGGACAGATACGCAGTATTTT. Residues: CASTASWRTDTQYF.